This TCR beta chain is drawn from a study of blood T cell repertoires in COVID-19. Study background: Collection of acute and convalescent COVID-19 samples took place in the United States, Italy and Spain.

CDR1 is SGHNT, CDR2 YYREEE, per germline (reference sequence). The CDR3 is made up of 17 amino acids. V was clipped by 1 base and J by 0 bases, with 15 bases between them. Assay used: immunoSEQ multiplex PCR; TCRdb lists only in-frame clones, some missing. Of about 87,000 clones in the sample, about 90% were seen once. The receptor's source is a human donor with acute or convalescent COVID-19. The donor label of this sample is uncertain. Sequencing was carried out using peripheral blood. V gene TRBV5-4 combines with J gene TRBJ2-3, with D possibly TRBD2 on 6 matching bases. DNA of the CDR3: TGTGCCAGCAGCTTGCATGTGGTGGGGACTAGCACAGATACGCAGTATTTT. Translated: CASSLHVVGTSTDTQYF.